A single sample is the source of the 31 T cell receptor beta chains below, sequenced in a study of a mutant IDH1 vaccine in newly diagnosed glioma. Libraries were prepared by immunoSEQ multiplex PCR; TCRdb keeps only in-frame clonotypes and omits some of them. The sample lists 55,000 or so clones, over 75% occurring once. Their recognized antigens are unknown. Documented time point: week 11, during vaccination. Vaccination used 300 ug of mutant IDH1 20-mer peptide per dose, with topical imiquimod. The material sequenced was PBMCs, taken from a glioma patient whose treatment included an IDH1 peptide vaccine. The receptors come from a man aged 45-60 years with glioma.

J is TRBJ1-3 and V is TRBV19, with D possibly matching TRBD1 (5 bases). The CDR3 runs 17 residues. Trimming took off 5 bases at V and 0 bases at J, with 17 bases between the two ends. Germline CDR1 reads LNHDA; CDR2 reads SQIVND (reference sequence). The CDR3, as DNA: TGTGCCAGTAGTCCCGGGACTTCCTTAAGCTCTGGAAACACCATATATTTT. It is translated as CASSPGTSLSSGNTIYF.

V is TRBV5-8 and J is TRBJ1-2; D gene ambiguous. Trimming pared 4 bases from V and 1 base from J, leaving 14 bases between. This CDR3 has 15 amino acids. The germline gives CDR1 SGHTS, CDR2 YDEGEE. CDR3 nucleotide sequence: TGTGCCAGCAGCCCGTTAGGGCCTCTTAACTATGGCTACACCTTC. This codes for CASSPLGPLNYGYTF.

V gene TRBV19 combines with J gene TRBJ1-1; 9 bases agree with TRBD1. The CDR3 is 16 amino acids. With 1 base clipped from V and 0 bases from J, the junction kept 3 bases outside the gene matches. Germline CDR1 and CDR2: LNHDA and SQIVND (reference sequence). CDR3 amino acids: CASSIGTGAVNTEAFF. The DNA for the CDR3 is TGTGCCAGTAGTATAGGGACAGGGGCCGTGAACACTGAAGCTTTCTTT.

This chain uses TRBV10-1 with TRBJ2-3, with 7 bases that match TRBD2. The V gene end was trimmed by 4 bases and the J gene end by 4 bases; junction bases not matched to a gene: 14. From germline, CDR1 is WNHNN and CDR2 SYGVQD (reference sequence). The CDR3 is 17 residues long. The DNA of the CDR3 is TGCGCCAGCAGTGCTGTCGTTAAAGCGGGGTCGGCAGATACGCAGTATTTT. Its translation is CASSAVVKAGSADTQYF.

In its sample, this clone was seen once. The chain combines TRBV27 with TRBJ2-7; 8 nucleotides line up with TRBD1. The trim removed 7 bases at V and 3 bases at J, leaving 5 bases unmatched. This CDR3 is 13 amino acids long. CDR1 MNHEY and CDR2 SMNVEV come from the germline V gene (reference sequence). CDR3 protein: CASKLDRDYEQYF. The CDR3 DNA follows: TGTGCCAGCAAGCTGGACAGGGACTACGAGCAGTACTTC.

V and J are TRBV5-4 and TRBJ1-2; TRBD1 might be the D (6 bases). This CDR3 comprises 14 residues. Germline loops: CDR1 SGHNT, CDR2 YYREEE (reference sequence). Trimming removed 1 base at V and 2 bases at J, with 9 bases between. The CDR3 loop is CASSLRGANYGYTF. The CDR3 nucleotides are TGTGCCAGCAGCTTGCGGGGGGCGAACTATGGCTACACCTTC. The entire variable domain, with the rest obtained from reference TRBV5-4 and TRBJ1-2, is as follows: ETGVTQSPTHLIKTRGQQVTLRCSSQSGHNTVSWYQQALGQGPQFIFQYYREEENGRGNFPPRFSGLQFPNYSSELNVNALELDDSALYLCASSLRGANYGYTFGSGTRLTVV.

The V gene is TRBV11-3, the J gene TRBJ1-2; no definite D call. V lost 4 bases and J lost 4, with 13 bases in between. The CDR3 has 14 amino acids. The germline V gene has CDR1 SGHNT and CDR2 YENEEA. CDR3 in DNA: TGTGCCAGCAGCTCCACAGTGTCTGTCTATGGCTACACCTTC. Its translation is CASSSTVSVYGYTF.

This clone appeared a single time. This chain connects TRBV7-2 to TRBJ1-3; D may be TRBD1 (6 bases). The CDR3 consists of 16 residues. Germline CDR1 is SGHTA and CDR2 is FQGNSA. V was cut by 6 bases and J by 3 bases, with 18 bases left in between. CDR3 region: CASSQTQGTVGNTIYF. The CDR3 bases are TGTGCCAGCAGTCAAACACAGGGTACGGTTGGAAACACCATATATTTT.

In this sample, this clone is medium-sized. The chain couples TRBV21-1 to TRBJ1-2; the D call in the table, TRBD1, was not verified against the DNA. TRBV21-1 is shown as a pseudogene. The CDR3 has 13 residues. The CDR3 coding sequence is TGTGCCAGCAGCAAAGGGGACAAAGATGGCTACACCTTC. It codes for CASSKGDKDGYTF.

This chain connects TRBV7-8 to TRBJ2-2, with 9 nucleotides matching TRBD2. After removal of 5 bases from V and 0 bases from J, the junction contained 10 bases not matched to a gene. This CDR3 contains 18 residues. From germline, CDR1 is SGHVS and CDR2 FQNEAQ. The CDR3 DNA reads TGTGCCAGCAGCCCACGGGGCGGGGGGGCCTCGAACACCGGGGAGCTGTTTTTT. As protein: CASSPRGGGASNTGELFF.

The rearrangement links TRBV5-8 to TRBJ2-3; 11 nucleotides align to TRBD1. Germline CDR1 is SGHTS and CDR2 is YDEGEE. The length of the CDR3 is 15 residues. Trimming took 4 bases from V and 2 from J; bases not matched to a gene: 3. CDR3 DNA: TGTGCCAGCAGCCGGGACAGGGGGAACACAGATACGCAGTATTTT. Its protein is CASSRDRGNTDTQYF.

This clone was observed a single time. V is TRBV13 and J is TRBJ1-5; D not resolved. Germline V gene sequence: CDR1 PRHDT, CDR2 FYEKMQ (reference sequence). V gave up 5 bases and J gave up 2 bases, with 13 bases separating them. The CDR3 loop spans 15 amino acids. The CDR3 sequence is CASSQQRAGNQPQHF. CDR3 bases: TGTGCCAGCAGCCAGCAGAGGGCAGGCAATCAGCCCCAGCATTTT. The full variable domain, completed using reference TRBV13 and TRBJ1-5, is AAGVIQSPRHLIKEKRETATLKCYPIPRHDTVYWYQQGPGQDPQFLISFYEKMQSDKGSIPDRFSAQQFSDYHSELNMSSLELGDSALYFCASSQQRAGNQPQHFGDGTRLSIL.

V and J are TRBV27 and TRBJ1-6; D call uncertain. V was cut by 2 bases and J by 2 bases, with 10 bases left in between. Germline CDR1 MNHEY, CDR2 SMNVEV (reference sequence). This CDR3 is 16 amino acids long. The CDR3 DNA sequence: TGTGCCAGCAGTTTACGAGGGTTCACCTATAATTCACCCCTCCACTTT. This codes for CASSLRGFTYNSPLHF.

The rearrangement uses TRBV6-6 and TRBJ1-3; no reliable D call. The V gene's germline CDR1 is MNHNY and CDR2 SVGAGI (reference sequence). Deletions cut 5 bases from V and 4 bases from J, with 12 bases between. The CDR3 runs 14 residues. DNA for the CDR3: TGTGCCAGCAGTCCCGACCAACAGGGAAACACCATATATTTT. This gives the protein CASSPDQQGNTIYF.

The V gene is TRBV6-6, the J gene TRBJ2-3; D is uncertain. CDR1 and CDR2 from the germline V gene are MNHNY and SVGAGI (reference sequence). The CDR3 has 14 residues. The V end was cut by 7 bases, the J end by 4 bases, with 15 bases between. For the CDR3, the DNA is TGTGCCAGCACCGGAAGTCTGTTAGCAGATACGCAGTATTTT. Its translation: CASTGSLLADTQYF.

The genes are TRBV28 and TRBJ1-3, with D unresolved. V shed 5 bases and J shed 8 bases, with 16 bases lying between them. Germline CDR1 MDHEN, CDR2 SYDVKM. CDR3 size: 14 residues. CDR3 sequence reads: CASSPTPLGYTIYF. CDR3 nucleotides: TGTGCCAGCAGTCCTACGCCGTTAGGATACACCATATATTTT.

The V gene is TRBV9, the J gene TRBJ2-1; 9 bases are a match to TRBD2. This CDR3 has 18 residues. The germline V gene has CDR1 SGDLS and CDR2 YYNGEE. Germline trimming cut 0 bases from V and 3 bases from J; bases unmatched to any gene: 10. The CDR3 loop is CASSVAGSGGIIYNEQFF. DNA for the CDR3: TGTGCCAGCAGCGTAGCAGGTAGCGGGGGTATAATCTACAATGAGCAGTTCTTC.

The gene calls are TRBV28 and TRBJ1-3, with 8 nucleotides matching TRBD1. CDR3 length equals 15 residues. Germline trimming cut 3 bases from V and 9 bases from J; bases unmatched to any gene: 10. CDR1 is MDHEN and CDR2 is SYDVKM in the germline V gene. Here the CDR3 DNA reads TGTGCCAGCAGTTTCCCGGACAGGGAGGAGGGCACCATATATTTT. Translating it yields CASSFPDREEGTIYF. The variable domain in full, with the rest retrieved from reference TRBV28 and TRBJ1-3, is DVKVTQSSRYLVKRTGEKVFLECVQDMDHENMFWYRQDPGLGLRLIYFSYDVKMKEKGDIPEGYSVSREKKERFSLILESASTNQTSMYLCASSFPDREEGTIYFGEGSWLTVV.

The chain carries TRBV27 and TRBJ2-3; no firm D call. The CDR3 totals 13 residues. V lost 6 bases and J lost 1, with 8 bases in between. Per germline, CDR1 MNHEY and CDR2 SMNVEV (reference sequence). The CDR3 region is CASRDSGTDTQYF. The CDR3 nucleotides read TGTGCCAGCAGGGATTCCGGCACAGATACGCAGTATTTT.

The V call is TRBV5-1, the J call TRBJ2-2; 7 bases line up with TRBD2. This CDR3 has 16 residues. CDR1 and CDR2 from the germline V gene are SGHRS and YFSETQ. Unmatched junction bases numbered 7, after V lost 0 bases and J lost 5 bases. The CDR3 coding sequence is TGCGCCAGCAGCTTGGAAGGAGGAGCGGGGACCGGGGAGCTGTTTTTT. Residues: CASSLEGGAGTGELFF.

This rearrangement joins TRBV7-2 to TRBJ2-7; 9 bases align to TRBD1. Trimming took 3 bases from V and 6 from J; bases not matched to a gene: 9. The germline CDR1 and CDR2 sequences are SGHTA and FQGNSA. The CDR3 has 15 residues. The CDR3 here is CASSFTGGAGGEQYF. The CDR3 DNA reads TGTGCCAGCAGCTTCACAGGGGGCGCCGGCGGCGAGCAGTACTTC.

This chain uses TRBV9 with TRBJ2-1, with 10 bases that match TRBD1. Germline values: CDR1 SGDLS, CDR2 YYNGEE. This CDR3 is 19 amino acids long. The V gene end was trimmed by 4 bases and the J gene end by 1 base; junction bases not matched to a gene: 14. CDR3: CASSTQTGGPVNSYNEQFF. CDR3 nucleotide sequence: TGTGCCAGCAGCACCCAGACAGGGGGCCCGGTAAATTCCTACAATGAGCAGTTCTTC.

The chain joins TRBV5-1 to TRBJ2-5; 13 positions match TRBD2. The CDR3 length is 16 residues. Germline V gene sequence: CDR1 SGHRS, CDR2 YFSETQ. V shed 2 bases and J 2 bases; nucleotides not matched to a gene: 3. Written as DNA, the CDR3 is TGCGCCAGCAGCTTCCGGGGACTAGCGGGACAAGAGACCCAGTACTTC. Amino acid sequence: CASSFRGLAGQETQYF. The whole variable domain, remainder taken from reference TRBV5-1 and TRBJ2-5, is KAGVTQTPRYLIKTRGQQVTLSCSPISGHRSVSWYQQTPGQGLQFLFEYFSETQRNKGNFPGRFSGRQFSNSRSEMNVSTLELGDSALYLCASSFRGLAGQETQYFGPGTRLLVL.

V usage is TRBV19 and J usage is TRBJ2-5; 7 nucleotides align to TRBD2. Losses at the gene ends were 2 bases for V and 1 base for J; bases not matched to a gene: 4. The CDR3 extends over 15 amino acids. CDR1 and CDR2 (germline): LNHDA, SQIVND (reference sequence). The CDR3 loop is CASSISLAVQETQYF. CDR3 nucleotide sequence: TGTGCCAGTAGTATATCCCTAGCGGTCCAAGAGACCCAGTACTTC.

The rearrangement uses TRBV23-1 and TRBJ2-7; TRBD1 agrees at 9 bases. TRBV23-1 is marked as an open reading frame, function uncertain. V dropped 1 base and J dropped 5; count of bases not matched to a gene: 12. CDR3 length: 17 residues. CDR3 bases: TGCGCCAGCAGTCAATACGGGACAGGGAAATTTGAGGACGAGCAGTACTTC. This encodes CASSQYGTGKFEDEQYF.

In its sample, this clone was seen once. J is TRBJ1-3 and V is TRBV2; TRBD1 aligns across 7 bases. J was trimmed by 0 bases and V by 8 bases; bases with no gene match: 4. From germline, CDR1 is SNHLY and CDR2 FYNNEI. The CDR3 contains 14 residues. The CDR3, as DNA: TGTGCCAGCCAGGGGGGCAACTCTGGAAACACCATATATTTT. It encodes CASQGGNSGNTIYF. The full variable domain, rest sourced from reference TRBV2 and TRBJ1-3, is EPEVTQTPSHQVTQMGQEVILRCVPISNHLYFYWYRQILGQKVEFLVSFYNNEISEKSEIFDDQFSVERPDGSNFTLKIRSTKLEDSAMYFCASQGGNSGNTIYFGEGSWLTVV.

The V call is TRBV19, the J call TRBJ2-2, with D possibly being TRBD1 or TRBD2 (5 bases each). Per the germline V gene, CDR1 is LNHDA and CDR2 is SQIVND (reference sequence). V lost 6 bases and J 14 bases, leaving 13 bases between the germline ends. This CDR3 is built from 11 residues. The CDR3, as DNA: TGTGCCAGTAGCTTTGTTGGGGGTCTGTTTTTT. Translated, it gives CASSFVGGLFF.

The chain couples TRBV10-1 to TRBJ1-2; D is uncertain. Trimming removed 4 bases at V and 8 bases at J, with 14 bases between. The germline CDR1 and CDR2 sequences are WNHNN and SYGVQD (reference sequence). This CDR3 has 13 residues. The CDR3 protein is CASSVDRAGGYTF. Written as DNA, the CDR3 is TGCGCCAGCAGTGTGGACCGGGCGGGAGGCTACACCTTC.

This clone was observed once. This rearrangement joins TRBV28 to TRBJ2-3; 8 nucleotides align to TRBD1. The CDR3 spans 16 residues. V trimming: 6 bases; J trimming: 0 bases; junction bases outside the gene matches: 8. Germline lookup yields CDR1 MDHEN and CDR2 SYDVKM. In DNA form, the CDR3 reads TGTGCCAGCAGACCCAGGACAGGGCGGAGCACAGATACGCAGTATTTT. Translation: CASRPRTGRSTDTQYF.

This clone was picked up one time. V gene TRBV29-1 combines with J gene TRBJ2-3; D gene uncertain. Per germline, CDR1 SQVTM and CDR2 ANQGSEA. V was cut by 8 bases and J by 0 bases, with 9 bases left in between. This CDR3 is 12 amino acids long. The CDR3 here is CSIDLSTDTQYF. The CDR3 bases are TGCAGCATCGACCTTAGCACAGATACGCAGTATTTT.

The chain has TRBV28 and TRBJ1-1; 7 positions agree with TRBD1. The CDR3 totals 15 residues. Germline CDR1 is MDHEN and CDR2 is SYDVKM. Trimming took 7 bases from V and 6 from J; bases not matched to a gene: 14. The CDR3 spells CASTPWDRVDAEAFF. The CDR3 DNA follows: TGTGCCAGCACTCCGTGGGACAGAGTTGACGCTGAAGCTTTCTTT.